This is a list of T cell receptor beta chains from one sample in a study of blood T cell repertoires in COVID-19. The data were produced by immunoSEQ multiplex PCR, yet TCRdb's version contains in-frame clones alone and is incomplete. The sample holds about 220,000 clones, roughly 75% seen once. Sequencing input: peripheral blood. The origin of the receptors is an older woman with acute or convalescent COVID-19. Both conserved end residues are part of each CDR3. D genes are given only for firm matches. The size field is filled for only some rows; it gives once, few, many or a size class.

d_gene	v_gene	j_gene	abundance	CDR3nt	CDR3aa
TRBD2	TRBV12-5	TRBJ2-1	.	TGTGCTAGTGGTTTGTACGTCGAGCGGGGTTACTACAATGAGCAGTTCTTC	CASGLYVERGYYNEQFF
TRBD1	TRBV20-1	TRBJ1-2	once	TGCAGTGCTAGTGGGACAGTTCCTAACTATGGCTACACCTTC	CSASGTVPNYGYTF
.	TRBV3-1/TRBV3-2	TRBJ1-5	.	TGTGCCAGCAGCCAAGATGGGGGGGCAGGGCAGCCCCAGCATTTT	CASSQDGGAGQPQHF
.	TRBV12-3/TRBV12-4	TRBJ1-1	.	TGTGCCAGCACCTCCAGTCGGGTGAAAGCTTTCTTT	CASTSSRVKAFF
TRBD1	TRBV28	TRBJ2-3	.	TGTGCCAGCAGCCTCCCACAGGGGACAAGCACAGATACGCAGTATTTT	CASSLPQGTSTDTQYF
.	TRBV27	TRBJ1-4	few	TGTGCCAGCAGTTTAGCCCAGGCTTCAACTAATGAAAAACTGTTTTTT	CASSLAQASTNEKLFF
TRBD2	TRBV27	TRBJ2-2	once	TGTGCGACCGCAAGAGCGGGGTGGACGAACACCGGGGAGCTGTTTTTT	CATARAGWTNTGELFF
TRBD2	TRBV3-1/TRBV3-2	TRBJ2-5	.	TGTGCCAGCAGCCTCCCGGGACTAGCTATCCAAGAGACCCAGTACTTC	CASSLPGLAIQETQYF
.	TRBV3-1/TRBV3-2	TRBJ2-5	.	TGTGCCAGCAGCTCACACGGGGAAGAGACCCAGTACTTC	CASSSHGEETQYF
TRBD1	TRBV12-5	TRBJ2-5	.	TGTGCTAGTGGTTTGGGGCCCAGCCGCGGACAGGGTATAGGAGAGACCCAGTACTTC	CASGLGPSRGQGIGETQYF
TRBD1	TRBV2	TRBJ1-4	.	TGTGCCAGCGGCCCGGGGACAGTGCTACTCGGTGAAAAACTGTTTTTT	CASGPGTVLLGEKLFF
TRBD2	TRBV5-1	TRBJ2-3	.	TGCGCCAGCAGCTTGGAGGTAGCGGGGGAAGGGTATACGCAGTATTTT	CASSLEVAGEGYTQYF
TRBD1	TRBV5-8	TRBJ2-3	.	TGTGCCAGCAGGGGACAGGGGGCGGGACGCACAGATACGCAGTATTTT	CASRGQGAGRTDTQYF
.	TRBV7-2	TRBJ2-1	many	TGTGCCAGCAGCCCGAAGACTACCCCTGTGCAGTTCTTC	CASSPKTTPVQFF
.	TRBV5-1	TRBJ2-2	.	TGCGCCAGCAGCCAGGACAGTTCTTCCACCGGGGAGCTGTTTTTT	CASSQDSSSTGELFF
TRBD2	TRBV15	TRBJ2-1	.	TGTGCCACCAGCAGCCAAAGGGGACTAGCTGATGATGAGCAGTTCTTC	CATSSQRGLADDEQFF
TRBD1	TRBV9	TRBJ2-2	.	TGTGCCAGCAGCCCCGGGACAGGCGCCGCGAACACCGGGGAGCTGTTTTTT	CASSPGTGAANTGELFF
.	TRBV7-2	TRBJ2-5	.	TGTGCCAGCAGCGCTCCGCACAGGGAAGAGACCCAGTACTTC	CASSAPHREETQYF
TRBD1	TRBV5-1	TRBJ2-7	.	TGCGCCAGCAGCCCTTCTACAGGGGGCGCTTCTTACGAGCAGTACTTC	CASSPSTGGASYEQYF
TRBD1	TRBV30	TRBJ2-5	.	TGTGCCTGGAGTCCAATCGGGACAGGGGTCGGATCGCAAGAGACCCAGTACTTC	CAWSPIGTGVGSQETQYF
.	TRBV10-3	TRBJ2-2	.	TGTGCCATCAGTGTAGAGGTCGGTAACACCGGGGAGCTGTTTTTT	CAISVEVGNTGELFF
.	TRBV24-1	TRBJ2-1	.	TGTGCCACCAGTGACCCTGGGGCAGGGTGGTCCTACAATGAGCAGTTCTTC	CATSDPGAGWSYNEQFF
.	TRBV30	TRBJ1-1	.	TGTGCCTGGTCGCCCGCCAGGACACTCATGAACACTGAAGCTTTCTTT	CAWSPARTLMNTEAFF
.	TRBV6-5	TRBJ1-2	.	TGTGCCAGCAGTTACTCGGACACTTCTAACTATGGCTACACCTTC	CASSYSDTSNYGYTF
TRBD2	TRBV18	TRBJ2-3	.	TGTGCCAGCTCACAGGTCCACCGCGGGGGGCCCCTCCGCACAGATACGCAGTATTTT	CASSQVHRGGPLRTDTQYF
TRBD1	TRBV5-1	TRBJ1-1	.	TGCGCCAGCAAGGAGGGGGCCTTGAACACTGAAGCTTTCTTT	CASKEGALNTEAFF
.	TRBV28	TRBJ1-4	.	TGTGCCAGCAAGGGGGGGTCCTCCAATGAAAAACTGTTTTTT	CASKGGSSNEKLFF
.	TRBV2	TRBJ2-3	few	TGTGCCAGCAGCCCCACAGGGGGGGCAGATACGCAGTATTTT	CASSPTGGADTQYF
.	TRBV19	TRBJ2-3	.	TGTGCCAGTAGTATCAGCGGTGAGACAGATACGCAGTATTTT	CASSISGETDTQYF